The rows below give T cell receptor beta chains drawn from one sample of a study of OX40 agonist ivuxolimab in advanced cancers. Profiling relied on immunoSEQ multiplex PCR, and the TCRdb table lists in-frame clones only, not all of them. Of approximately 76,000 clones in the sample, over 85% are singletons; the top ten hold roughly 9.6%. The sample was CD4+ or CD8+ T cells sorted from blood, taken in a trial of the OX40 agonist ivuxolimab. These receptors came from an adult with an advanced solid tumor such as melanoma, head and neck, liver or kidney cancer. The CDR3 runs from the conserved cysteine through the conserved F or W. D genes are given only for firm matches. The listing skips clone size in some rows; elsewhere it reads once, few, many or a size class.

CDR3aa,CDR3nt,v_gene,j_gene,len,abundance,d_gene
CASSPPMGAAVVEEKLFF,TGCGCCAGCAGTCCTCCCATGGGAGCGGCGGTGGTAGAGGAAAAACTGTTTTTT,TRBV4-1,TRBJ1-4,18,-,-
CASRGRVSGELFF,TGTGCCAGCAGAGGAAGGGTATCCGGGGAGCTGTTTTTT,TRBV6-5,TRBJ2-2,13,few,-
CASSVTGSSGNTIYF,TGTGCCAGCAGTGTAACAGGGAGCTCTGGAAACACCATATATTTT,TRBV6-5,TRBJ1-3,15,once,-
CASSLRTSGIFYEQYF,TGTGCCAGCAGCTTACGGACTAGCGGGATTTTCTACGAGCAGTACTTC,TRBV11-2,TRBJ2-7,16,-,TRBD2
CASSSTGLVFF,TGTGCCAGCAGCTCCACTGGGCTAGTATTCTTC,TRBV7-3,TRBJ2-1,11,-,-
CASSFVTDTQYF,TGTGCCAGCAGCTTTGTCACAGATACGCAGTATTTT,TRBV7-8,TRBJ2-3,12,-,-
CAWKSGNTIYF,TGTGCCTGGAAGTCTGGAAACACCATATATTTT,TRBV30,TRBJ1-3,11,-,-
CASSYSQGAGYEQYF,TGTGCCAGCAGTTACTCGCAGGGGGCGGGCTACGAGCAGTACTTC,TRBV6-5,TRBJ2-7,15,once,TRBD1
CASSASGPTYEQYF,TGTGCCAGCAGTGCTAGCGGGCCTACCTACGAGCAGTACTTC,TRBV7-2,TRBJ2-7,14,once,TRBD2
CASSSQVGTPDIANTEAFF,TGTGCCAGCAGCTCACAAGTGGGGACCCCAGACATAGCGAACACTGAAGCTTTCTTT,TRBV21-1,TRBJ1-1,19,-,-
CASSLVAGGPGEQFF,TGTGCCAGCAGCTTAGTGGCGGGAGGGCCGGGTGAGCAGTTCTTC,TRBV11-2,TRBJ2-1,15,-,TRBD2